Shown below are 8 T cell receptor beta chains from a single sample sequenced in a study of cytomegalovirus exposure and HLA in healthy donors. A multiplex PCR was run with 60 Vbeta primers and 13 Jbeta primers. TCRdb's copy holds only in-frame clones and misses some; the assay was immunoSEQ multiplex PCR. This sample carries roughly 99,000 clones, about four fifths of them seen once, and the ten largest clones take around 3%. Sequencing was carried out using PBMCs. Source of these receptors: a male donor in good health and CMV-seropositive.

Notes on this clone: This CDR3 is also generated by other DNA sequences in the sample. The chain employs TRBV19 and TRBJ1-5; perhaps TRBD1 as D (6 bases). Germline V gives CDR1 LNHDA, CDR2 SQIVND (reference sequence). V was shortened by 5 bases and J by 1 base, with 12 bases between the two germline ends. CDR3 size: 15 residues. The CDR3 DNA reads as TGTGCCAGTAGTTCCTCAGGGGCCAGCAATCAGCCCCAGCATTTT. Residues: CASSSSGASNQPQHF.

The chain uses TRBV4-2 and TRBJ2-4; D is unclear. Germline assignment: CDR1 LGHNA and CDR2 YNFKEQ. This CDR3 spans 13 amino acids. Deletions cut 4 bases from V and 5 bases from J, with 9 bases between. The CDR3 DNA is TGTGCCAGCAGCCCGTATGTCGAAAACATTCAGTACTTC. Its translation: CASSPYVENIQYF.

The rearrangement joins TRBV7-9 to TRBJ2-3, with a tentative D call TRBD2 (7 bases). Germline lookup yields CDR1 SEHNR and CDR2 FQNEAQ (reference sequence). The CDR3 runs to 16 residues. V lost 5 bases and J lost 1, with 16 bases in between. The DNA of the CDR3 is TGTGCCAGCAGCCCGCTGCGGGGGCAGGGCACAGATACGCAGTATTTT. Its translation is CASSPLRGQGTDTQYF.

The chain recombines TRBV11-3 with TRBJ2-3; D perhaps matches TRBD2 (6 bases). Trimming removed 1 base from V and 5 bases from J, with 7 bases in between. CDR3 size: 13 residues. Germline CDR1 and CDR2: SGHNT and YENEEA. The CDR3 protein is CASSLGRGDTQYF. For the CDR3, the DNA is TGTGCCAGCAGCTTAGGGCGGGGAGATACGCAGTATTTT.

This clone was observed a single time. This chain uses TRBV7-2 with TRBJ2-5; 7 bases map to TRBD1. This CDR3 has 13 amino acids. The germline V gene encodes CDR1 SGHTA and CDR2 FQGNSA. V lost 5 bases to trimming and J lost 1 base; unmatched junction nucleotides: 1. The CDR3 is CASSRDSQETQYF. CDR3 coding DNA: TGTGCCAGCAGCAGGGACAGCCAAGAGACCCAGTACTTC.

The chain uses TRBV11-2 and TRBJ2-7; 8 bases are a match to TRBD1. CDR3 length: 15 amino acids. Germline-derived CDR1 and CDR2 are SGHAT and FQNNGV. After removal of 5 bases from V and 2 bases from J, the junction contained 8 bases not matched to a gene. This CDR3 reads CASSPLGTGPYEQYF. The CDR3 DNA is TGTGCCAGCAGCCCGTTGGGGACAGGCCCCTACGAGCAGTACTTC.

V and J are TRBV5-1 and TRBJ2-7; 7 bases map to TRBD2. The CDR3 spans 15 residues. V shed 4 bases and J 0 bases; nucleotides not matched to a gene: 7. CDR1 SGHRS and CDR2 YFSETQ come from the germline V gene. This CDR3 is CASSPLGGASYEQYF. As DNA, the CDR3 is TGCGCCAGCAGCCCGCTGGGAGGGGCCTCCTACGAGCAGTACTTC.

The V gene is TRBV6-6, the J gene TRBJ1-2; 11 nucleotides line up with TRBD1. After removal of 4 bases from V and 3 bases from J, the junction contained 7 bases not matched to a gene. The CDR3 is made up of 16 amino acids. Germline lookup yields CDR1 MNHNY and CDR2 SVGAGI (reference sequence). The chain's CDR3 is CASSSTGTGGYYGYTF. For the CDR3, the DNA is TGTGCCAGCAGTTCGACCGGGACAGGGGGATACTATGGCTACACCTTC.